This T cell receptor beta chain came from a study of radiotherapy plus CTLA-4 blockade in lung cancer. About the study: Objective response was observed in around a sixth of patients, and disease control in roughly 30%. Study-wide results and caveats: Reported findings show early blood T cell clone dynamics, with interferon-beta, best predicted response. Some TCR clones had been derived from tumors. These clones expanded in peripheral blood after radiotherapy plus ipilimumab.

Sequenced by immunoSEQ multiplex PCR; TCRdb stores in-frame clones only, minus some. The sample shows about 45,000 clones, approximately 70% of them seen only once. As regards this clone: Its target is not known.

Enrolled patients, whose metastatic non-small-cell lung cancer was chemo-refractory, received focal radiation plus CTLA-4 blockade with ipilimumab. The material sequenced was peripheral blood, taken from a patient treated with radiotherapy plus ipilimumab. This TCR came from a human donor with non-small cell lung cancer who had a complete response to radiotherapy plus ipilimumab.

CDR3 nucleotide sequence: TGTGCCAGCAGTGGCCACAGGGGAGCTTTCTTT. Translated, it gives CASSGHRGAFF. The V and J genes are TRBV6-1 and TRBJ1-1, with 7 bases matching TRBD1. In germline, CDR1 is MNHNS, CDR2 SASEGT. This CDR3 has 11 amino acids. With V trimmed by 4 bases and J by 10 bases, 3 bases remained unmatched.